This T cell receptor (beta chain) stems from a study of blood T cell repertoires in COVID-19. Study background: COVID-19 samples collected from the United States, Italy and Spain covered acute and convalescent phases. T cells, B-cell-depleted T cells, or PBMCs provided the cDNA or gDNA that served as material.

Germline lookup yields CDR1 SSHAT and CDR2 FNYEAQ (reference sequence). The length of the CDR3 is 16 residues. V gave up 5 bases and J gave up 0 bases; unmatched junction bases: 2. Authors' methods: Amplifying reference gene primers gave estimates of nucleated cell counts. The method was immunoSEQ multiplex PCR; TCRdb's version includes in-frame clones alone and lacks a portion of them. V and J calls and clone size are as listed in that table; D and trimming were resolved from the DNA. Here the sample spans 150,000 to 200,000 clones, 74% being singletons. The chain couples TRBV7-7 to TRBJ2-2; 11 nucleotides agree with TRBD2. The source is a woman of 80 years or more with acute or convalescent COVID-19. Sequencing was performed on peripheral blood. The CDR3: CASSTGLAANTGELFF. The CDR3 DNA reads as TGTGCCAGCAGCACGGGACTAGCGGCGAACACCGGGGAGCTGTTTTTT. Looking up the rest from reference TRBV7-7 and TRBJ2-2 gives the full variable domain: GAGVSQSPRYKVTKRGQDVTLRCDPISSHATLYWYQQALGQGPEFLTYFNYEAQPDKSGLPSDRFSAERPEGSISTLTIQRTEQRDSAMYRCASSTGLAANTGELFFGEGSRLTVL.